The 24 T cell receptor beta chains listed next were all sequenced from one sample in a study of CD8+ T cells in alopecia areata. Sequencing relied on a cDNA template that was reverse transcribed from extracted RNA. TCRdb keeps only in-frame clones here, not all; method: immunoSEQ multiplex PCR. The sample lists 100,000 to 150,000 clones, around 60% occurring once. This sample's treatment: oral pan-JAK inhibitor, 5-10 mg twice daily. The sample in question was CD4+ T cells sorted from blood, obtained at week 4, from a patient treated with tofacitinib. Receptors were obtained from a human donor with alopecia areata.

The gene calls are TRBV29-1 and TRBJ2-1, with 12 nucleotides matching TRBD1. Germline V gives CDR1 SQVTM, CDR2 ANQGSEA. V gave up 5 bases and J gave up 5 bases; unmatched junction bases: 7. The CDR3 spans 15 residues. CDR3 DNA: TGCAGCGTTACACGCGGGACAGGGGGCCACAATGAGCAGTTCTTC. Its protein is CSVTRGTGGHNEQFF.

This clone was recorded a few times. This chain links TRBV18 with TRBJ1-2; the D gene is possibly TRBD1 (5 bases). The V gene's germline CDR1 is KGHSH and CDR2 LQKENI. The CDR3 length is 13 residues. V was pared by 6 bases and J by 2 bases, with 10 bases between. CDR3 nucleotide sequence: TGTGCCAGCTCTCACCGGGACAACTATGGCTACACCTTC. Translation: CASSHRDNYGYTF.

V and J are TRBV29-1 and TRBJ2-5; the match to TRBD2 covers 7 bases. Unmatched junction bases numbered 9, after V lost 6 bases and J lost 2 bases. Looked up from germline, CDR1 is SQVTM and CDR2 is ANQGSEA. The CDR3 loop spans 14 amino acids. CDR3 sequence: CSVPWGGPQETQYF. The CDR3, as DNA: TGCAGCGTCCCGTGGGGGGGTCCACAAGAGACCCAGTACTTC.

This sequence joins TRBV5-6 and TRBJ2-7, with 8 bases matching TRBD1. The CDR3 covers 14 residues. CDR1 is SGHDT, CDR2 YYEEEE, per germline. V was clipped by 0 bases and J by 7 bases; unmatched bases: 6. This CDR3 reads CASSLGQGAREQYF. CDR3 DNA sequence: TGTGCCAGCAGCTTGGGTCAGGGGGCGCGTGAGCAGTACTTC.

The chain joins TRBV9 to TRBJ1-2; possible D gene TRBD1, 5 bases. The CDR3 contains 15 residues. Trimming stripped 3 bases from V and 2 bases from J, with 14 bases between. Per germline, CDR1 SGDLS and CDR2 YYNGEE. The CDR3 region has the DNA TGTGCCAGCAGCGGTCAGGGAAATGGGAACTATGGCTACACCTTC. Translation gives CASSGQGNGNYGYTF.

This chain links TRBV2 with TRBJ1-4, with 7 bases lining up with TRBD1. Germline values: CDR1 SNHLY, CDR2 FYNNEI. Unmatched junction bases numbered 4, after V lost 6 bases and J lost 12 bases. The CDR3 spans 11 residues. The CDR3 DNA reads as TGTGCCAGCAGAGTGACAGGGCAACTGTTTTTT. Translated: CASRVTGQLFF.

The CDR3 spells CASSQDRAGNQPQHF. CDR3 nucleotide sequence: TGCGCCAGCAGCCAAGATCGGGCAGGTAATCAGCCCCAGCATTTT. V and J are TRBV4-1 and TRBJ1-5, with D uncertain. CDR3 length: 15 amino acids. Germline loops: CDR1 MGHRA, CDR2 YSYEKL. V was trimmed by 0 bases and J by 4 bases, leaving 10 bases between them.

This rearrangement joins TRBV6-4 to TRBJ2-4, with 7 nucleotides matching TRBD1. With V trimmed by 7 bases and J by 1 base, 4 bases remained unmatched. This CDR3 region has 14 residues. Germline CDR1 MRHNA, CDR2 SNTAGT. CDR3 DNA sequence: TGTGCCAGCAAAAAACAGGGGGCCAAAAACATTCAGTACTTC. It is translated as CASKKQGAKNIQYF.

This clone was counted only a few times. Other DNA sequences in the same sample also yield this CDR3. V is TRBV14 and J is TRBJ1-5; the D gene is possibly TRBD1 (5 bases). The CDR3 contains 13 residues. Trimming removed 4 bases at V and 4 bases at J, with 8 bases between. The germline CDR1 and CDR2 sequences are SGHDN and FVKESK. As DNA, the CDR3 is TGTGCCAGCAGCCTAGACAGAAATCAGCCCCAGCATTTT. Translated: CASSLDRNQPQHF.

The chain links TRBV6-6 to TRBJ2-3; tentative D call: TRBD1 (6 bases). CDR1 MNHNY and CDR2 SVGAGI come from the germline V gene (reference sequence). CDR3 length equals 16 residues. Trimming left V 5 bases short and J 4 bases short, with 19 bases between. Here the CDR3 reads CASSGGRGNYADTQYF. CDR3 DNA sequence: TGTGCCAGCAGTGGCGGCAGGGGCAACTACGCAGATACGCAGTATTTT.

The chain combines TRBV4-1 with TRBJ2-3, with 9 positions matching TRBD2. Germline V gene sequence: CDR1 MGHRA, CDR2 YSYEKL. The CDR3 has 16 amino acids. The V and J ends lost 1 base and 2 bases, in that order; junction bases with no gene match: 4. CDR3 DNA: TGCGCCAGCAGCCAAGGTGGCGGGGGGGCCACAGATACGCAGTATTTT. Its protein is CASSQGGGGATDTQYF.

CDR3 loop: CASSQDGTATDTQYF. The CDR3 DNA sequence: TGTGCCAGCAGCCAAGATGGGACAGCCACAGATACGCAGTATTTT. The chain recombines TRBV4-2 with TRBJ2-3; TRBD1 agrees at 7 bases. V was clipped by 0 bases and J by 2 bases; unmatched bases: 2. In germline, CDR1 is LGHNA, CDR2 YNFKEQ. This CDR3 has 15 residues.

The J gene is TRBJ1-2, the V gene TRBV30; D is uncertain. Germline loops: CDR1 GTSNPN, CDR2 SVGIG (reference sequence). This CDR3 is 15 amino acids long. V dropped 0 bases and J dropped 4 bases, with 15 bases sitting between them. CDR3 loop: CAWSVPPGIAYGYTF. CDR3 nucleotides: TGTGCCTGGAGTGTACCCCCGGGAATCGCCTATGGCTACACCTTC.

This CDR3 reads CASSLGTSGRTQYF. CDR3 bases: TGTGCCAGCAGCTTAGGGACTAGCGGGCGGACCCAGTACTTC. The genes are TRBV7-2 and TRBJ2-5; 11 bases map to TRBD2. The germline V gene encodes CDR1 SGHTA and CDR2 FQGNSA. This CDR3 has 14 residues. V dropped 1 base and J dropped 7; count of bases not matched to a gene: 2.

There are a few counts of this clone. CDR3 region: CSVGGPGRTYNEQFF. The CDR3 DNA follows: TGCAGCGTTGGGGGCCCGGGACGGACCTACAATGAGCAGTTCTTC. The rearrangement links TRBV29-1 to TRBJ2-1, with D perhaps being TRBD1 or TRBD2 (5 bases each). The CDR3 has 15 residues. V lost 4 bases and J lost 2, with 15 bases in between. CDR1 is SQVTM, CDR2 ANQGSEA, per germline.

This clone occurred a few times. The CDR3 is CASSISGLQETQYF. CDR3 nucleotide sequence: TGTGCCAGTAGTATCAGTGGACTCCAAGAGACCCAGTACTTC. The chain is built from TRBV19 and TRBJ2-5, with D possibly matching TRBD2 (5 bases). V was trimmed by 3 bases and J by 1 base, leaving 9 bases between them. CDR1 is LNHDA and CDR2 is SQIVND in the germline V gene (reference sequence). CDR3 length: 14 amino acids.

This rearrangement joins TRBV25-1 to TRBJ1-6; TRBD1 matches at 10 bases. Germline V gene lookup returns CDR1 MGHDK and CDR2 SYGVNS. Trimming removed 6 bases from V and 8 bases from J; junction bases left unmatched: 1. The length of the CDR3 is 13 residues. The CDR3 DNA is TGTGCCAGCAGGGGGACAGGGGATTCACCCCTCCACTTT. It specifies CASRGTGDSPLHF. Variable domain in full (rest from reference TRBV25-1 and TRBJ1-6): EADIYQTPRYLVIGTGKKITLECSQTMGHDKMYWYQQDPGMELHLIHYSYGVNSTEKGDLSSESTVSRIRTEHFPLTLESARPSHTSQYLCASRGTGDSPLHFGNGTRLTVT.

The chain links TRBV7-6 to TRBJ1-2; D might be TRBD1 (6 bases). In germline, CDR1 is SGHVS, CDR2 FNYEAQ. CDR3 length: 20 amino acids. Trimming removed 4 bases at V and 1 base at J, with 28 bases between. The CDR3 is CASSSDGRDIHSRLNYGYTF. CDR3 in DNA: TGTGCCAGCAGCTCAGATGGCCGGGACATCCACTCACGACTTAACTATGGCTACACCTTC.

There are a few counts of this clone. Different DNA sequences within this sample yield the same CDR3. The J gene is TRBJ1-1, the V gene TRBV29-1; D is possibly TRBD1 (6 bases). Germline CDR1 is SQVTM and CDR2 is ANQGSEA. The CDR3 extends over 13 amino acids. V lost 4 bases, J lost 4 bases, and 13 bases lay in between. The DNA of the CDR3 is TGCAGCGTTGGCAGGGGAGGCGGCACTGAAGCTTTCTTT. This gives the protein CSVGRGGGTEAFF.

The table lists this clone with a few counts. The chain combines TRBV10-3 with TRBJ2-1; 8 bases map to TRBD2. The CDR3 covers 15 residues. The ends lost 6 bases at V and 6 bases at J; junction bases unmatched: 10. The germline V gene has CDR1 ENHRY and CDR2 SYGVKD. CDR3 DNA: TGTGCCATCAGCAGGATGGACGGGAGGGCCAATGAGCAGTTCTTC. Translation: CAISRMDGRANEQFF.

The V call is TRBV5-1, the J call TRBJ2-3; 12 bases map to TRBD2. The trim removed 2 bases at V and 3 bases at J, leaving 4 bases unmatched. The CDR3 runs to 16 residues. The germline CDR1 and CDR2 sequences are SGHRS and YFSETQ. CDR3 nucleotides: TGCGCCAGCAGCTTTCAGACTAGCGGGAGAACAGATACGCAGTATTTT. It translates to CASSFQTSGRTDTQYF.

This clone was counted a few times. The chain uses TRBV11-2 and TRBJ2-7; 9 bases are shared with TRBD2. The V and J ends lost 0 bases and 6 bases, in that order; junction bases with no gene match: 6. The CDR3 length is 15 residues. Germline CDR1 and CDR2: SGHAT and FQNNGV. In DNA, the CDR3 is TGTGCCAGCAGCTTAGAAGGCGGGGGGGCCCCCGAGCAGTACTTC. This gives the protein CASSLEGGGAPEQYF.

The rearrangement uses TRBV29-1 and TRBJ1-1, with 10 nucleotides matching TRBD1. From germline, CDR1 is SQVTM and CDR2 ANQGSEA. V lost 6 bases, J lost 6 bases, and 4 bases stayed unmatched. The CDR3 has 12 amino acids. Here the CDR3 reads CSVRGQGAEAFF. The CDR3 DNA is TGCAGCGTCCGCGGACAGGGGGCTGAAGCTTTCTTT.

This clone was seen a handful of times. The chain employs TRBV30 and TRBJ2-6, with D hard to call. The CDR3 loop spans 14 amino acids. The V and J ends lost 0 bases and 0 bases respectively, with 3 bases between them. The germline V gene encodes CDR1 GTSNPN and CDR2 SVGIG (reference sequence). Here the CDR3 reads CAWSVSSGANVLTF. In DNA, the CDR3 is TGTGCCTGGAGTGTTTCCTCTGGGGCCAACGTCCTGACTTTC.